Below, one T cell receptor (beta chain) is given with its context. Data came from immunoSEQ multiplex PCR; TCRdb stores just in-frame clones and leaves some out. The sample consists of more than 60,000 clones, 85% to 90% of them appearing once. This sample is part of a study of control samples from healthy donors and cancer patients. Germline CDR1 is SNHLY and CDR2 is FYNNEI. The CDR3 totals 16 residues. The germline V and J ends were trimmed by 0 bases and 7 bases, with 13 bases remaining between them. This TCR came from a man aged 55 to 69 with colorectal cancer. Sequencing was carried out using PBMCs. The genes are TRBV2 and TRBJ1-6; TRBD1 is a possible D gene (6 bases). The CDR3 reads CASSEAYGGGNSPLHF. CDR3 nucleotide sequence: TGTGCCAGCAGTGAAGCGTACGGGGGCGGCAATTCACCCCTCCACTTT.